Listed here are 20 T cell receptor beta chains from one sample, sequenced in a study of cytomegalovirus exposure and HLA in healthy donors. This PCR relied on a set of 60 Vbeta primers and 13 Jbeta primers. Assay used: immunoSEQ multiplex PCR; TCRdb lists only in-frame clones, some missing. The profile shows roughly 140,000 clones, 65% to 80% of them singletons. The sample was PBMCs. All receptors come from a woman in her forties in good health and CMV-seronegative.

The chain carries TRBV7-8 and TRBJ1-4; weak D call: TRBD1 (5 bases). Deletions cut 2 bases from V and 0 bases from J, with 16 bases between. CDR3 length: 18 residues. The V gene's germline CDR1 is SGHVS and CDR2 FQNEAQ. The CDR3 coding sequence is TGTGCCAGCAGCTTATGGGAGGGTCTAGGGGCAACTAATGAAAAACTGTTTTTT. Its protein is CASSLWEGLGATNEKLFF.

This CDR3 is CASSLGIRQGGSETQYF. The CDR3 DNA reads as TGTGCCAGCAGCTTGGGAATCAGGCAGGGGGGTTCAGAGACCCAGTACTTC. This sequence joins TRBV5-6 and TRBJ2-5, with D possibly matching TRBD1 (7 bases). Per germline, CDR1 SGHDT and CDR2 YYEEEE. The CDR3 covers 17 residues. The ends were cut back, 0 bases at V and 4 bases at J, with 19 bases in the middle.

CDR3 sequence: CASSFGVGPRNQPQHF. CDR3 nucleotides: TGTGCCAGCAGTTTTGGCGTGGGGCCGCGCAATCAGCCCCAGCATTTT. The chain is built from TRBV28 and TRBJ1-5; perhaps TRBD1 as D (5 bases). Trimming left V 3 bases short and J 2 bases short, with 14 bases between. CDR3 length: 16 amino acids. Germline loops: CDR1 MDHEN, CDR2 SYDVKM. Variable domain in full (rest from reference TRBV28 and TRBJ1-5): DVKVTQSSRYLVKRTGEKVFLECVQDMDHENMFWYRQDPGLGLRLIYFSYDVKMKEKGDIPEGYSVSREKKERFSLILESASTNQTSMYLCASSFGVGPRNQPQHFGDGTRLSIL.

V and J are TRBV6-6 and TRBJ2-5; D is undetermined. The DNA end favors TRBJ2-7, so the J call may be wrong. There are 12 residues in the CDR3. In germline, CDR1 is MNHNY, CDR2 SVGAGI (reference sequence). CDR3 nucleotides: TGTGCCAGCAGTTCTGGGCCTTACGAGCAGTACTTC. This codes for CASSSGPYEQYF.

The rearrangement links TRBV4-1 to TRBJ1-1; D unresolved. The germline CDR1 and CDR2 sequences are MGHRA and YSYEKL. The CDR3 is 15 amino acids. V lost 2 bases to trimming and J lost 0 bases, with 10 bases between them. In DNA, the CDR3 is TGCGCCAGCAGCCAATTCGGGTACGTGAACACTGAAGCTTTCTTT. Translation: CASSQFGYVNTEAFF.

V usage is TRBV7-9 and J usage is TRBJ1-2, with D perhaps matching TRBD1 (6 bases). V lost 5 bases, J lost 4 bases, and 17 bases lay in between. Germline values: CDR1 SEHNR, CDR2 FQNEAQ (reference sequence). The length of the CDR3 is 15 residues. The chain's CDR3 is CASSGGRGAPYGYTF. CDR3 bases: TGTGCCAGCAGCGGAGGGCGGGGGGCCCCCTATGGCTACACCTTC.

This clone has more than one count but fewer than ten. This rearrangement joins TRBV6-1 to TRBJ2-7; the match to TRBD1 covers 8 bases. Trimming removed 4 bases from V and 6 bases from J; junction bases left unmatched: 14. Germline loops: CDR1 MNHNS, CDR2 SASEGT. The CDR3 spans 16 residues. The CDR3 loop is CASSVTGQGEMGEQYF. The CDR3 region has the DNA TGTGCCAGCAGTGTGACAGGACAGGGTGAAATGGGCGAGCAGTACTTC.

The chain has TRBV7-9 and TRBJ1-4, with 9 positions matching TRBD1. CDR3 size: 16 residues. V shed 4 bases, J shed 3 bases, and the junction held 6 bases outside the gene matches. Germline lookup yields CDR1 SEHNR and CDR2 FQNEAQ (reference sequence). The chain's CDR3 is CASSSPWDRANEKLFF. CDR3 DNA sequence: TGTGCCAGCAGCTCGCCTTGGGACAGGGCTAATGAAAAACTGTTTTTT.

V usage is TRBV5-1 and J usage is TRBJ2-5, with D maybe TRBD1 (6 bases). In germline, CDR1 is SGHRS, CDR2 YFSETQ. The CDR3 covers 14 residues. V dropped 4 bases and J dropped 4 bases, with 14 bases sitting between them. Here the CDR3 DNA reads TGCGCCAGCAGCCCCGAGACAGGAGGAGAGACCCAGTACTTC. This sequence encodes CASSPETGGETQYF.

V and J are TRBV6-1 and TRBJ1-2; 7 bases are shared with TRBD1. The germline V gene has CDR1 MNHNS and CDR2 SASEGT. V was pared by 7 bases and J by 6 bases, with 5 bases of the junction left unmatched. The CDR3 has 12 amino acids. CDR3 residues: CASTITGDGYTF. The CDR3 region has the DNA TGTGCCAGCACTATTACAGGGGATGGCTACACCTTC.

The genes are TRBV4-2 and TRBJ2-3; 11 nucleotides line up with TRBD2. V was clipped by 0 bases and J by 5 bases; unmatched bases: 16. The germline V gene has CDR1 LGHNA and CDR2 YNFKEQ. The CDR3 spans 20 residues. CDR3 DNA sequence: TGTGCCAGCAGCCAAGATAGGAGACTAGCGGGGAGAATCGGGGAAGATACGCAGTATTTT. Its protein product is CASSQDRRLAGRIGEDTQYF.

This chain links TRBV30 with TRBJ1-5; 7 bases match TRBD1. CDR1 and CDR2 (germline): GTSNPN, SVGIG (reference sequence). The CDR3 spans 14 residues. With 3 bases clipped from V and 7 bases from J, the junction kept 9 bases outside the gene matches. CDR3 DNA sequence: TGTGCCTGGAGGTTGACAGGGCCATCACAGCCCCAGCATTTT. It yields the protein CAWRLTGPSQPQHF.

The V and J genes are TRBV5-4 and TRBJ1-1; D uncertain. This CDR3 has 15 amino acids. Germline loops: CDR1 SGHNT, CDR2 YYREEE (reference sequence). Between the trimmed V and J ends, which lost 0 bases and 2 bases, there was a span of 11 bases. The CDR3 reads CASSLAKNGNTEAFF. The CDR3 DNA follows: TGTGCCAGCAGCTTGGCCAAAAACGGTAACACTGAAGCTTTCTTT.

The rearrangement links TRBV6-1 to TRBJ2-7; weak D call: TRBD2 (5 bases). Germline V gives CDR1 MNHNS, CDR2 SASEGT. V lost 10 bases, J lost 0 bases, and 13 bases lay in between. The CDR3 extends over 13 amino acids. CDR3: CATDFVGSYEQYF. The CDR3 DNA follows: TGTGCCACGGACTTTGTGGGCTCCTACGAGCAGTACTTC.

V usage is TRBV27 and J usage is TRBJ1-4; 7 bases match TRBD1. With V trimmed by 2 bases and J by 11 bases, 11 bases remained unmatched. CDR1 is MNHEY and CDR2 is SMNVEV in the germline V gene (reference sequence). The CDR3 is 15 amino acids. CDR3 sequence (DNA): TGTGCCAGCAGTTTAAAGGGACAGTGGGGAGATAAACTGTTTTTT. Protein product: CASSLKGQWGDKLFF.

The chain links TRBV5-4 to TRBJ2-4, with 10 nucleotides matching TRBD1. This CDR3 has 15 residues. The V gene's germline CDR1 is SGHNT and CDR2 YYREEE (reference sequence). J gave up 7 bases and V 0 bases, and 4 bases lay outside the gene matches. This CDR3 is CASSLEGQGMNIQYF. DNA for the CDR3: TGTGCCAGCAGCTTGGAGGGACAGGGGATGAACATTCAGTACTTC.

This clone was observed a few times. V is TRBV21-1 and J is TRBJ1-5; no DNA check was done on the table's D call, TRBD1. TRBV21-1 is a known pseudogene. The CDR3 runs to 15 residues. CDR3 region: CASSKAGTGTSPQHF. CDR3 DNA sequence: TGTGCCAGCAGCAAAGCCGGGACAGGGACTTCGCCCCAGCATTTT.

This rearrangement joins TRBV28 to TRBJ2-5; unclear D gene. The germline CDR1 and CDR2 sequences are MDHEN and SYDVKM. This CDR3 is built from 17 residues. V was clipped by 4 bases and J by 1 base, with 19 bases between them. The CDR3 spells CASSSYRRYAFQETQYF. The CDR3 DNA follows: TGTGCCAGCAGTTCCTATCGCCGCTATGCCTTCCAAGAGACCCAGTACTTC.

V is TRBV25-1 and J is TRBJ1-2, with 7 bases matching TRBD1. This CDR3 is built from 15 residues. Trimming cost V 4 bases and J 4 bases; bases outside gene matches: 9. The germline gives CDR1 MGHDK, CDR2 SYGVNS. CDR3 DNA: TGTGCCAGCAGTGTTCTGACAGGGTCGATCTATGGCTACACCTTC. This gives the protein CASSVLTGSIYGYTF.

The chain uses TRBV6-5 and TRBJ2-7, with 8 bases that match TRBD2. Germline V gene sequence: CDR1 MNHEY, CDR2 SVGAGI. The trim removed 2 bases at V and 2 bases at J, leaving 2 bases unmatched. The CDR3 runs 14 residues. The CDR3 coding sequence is TGTGCCAGCAGTTACATAGCGGGGCCCTACGAGCAGTACTTC. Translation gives CASSYIAGPYEQYF.